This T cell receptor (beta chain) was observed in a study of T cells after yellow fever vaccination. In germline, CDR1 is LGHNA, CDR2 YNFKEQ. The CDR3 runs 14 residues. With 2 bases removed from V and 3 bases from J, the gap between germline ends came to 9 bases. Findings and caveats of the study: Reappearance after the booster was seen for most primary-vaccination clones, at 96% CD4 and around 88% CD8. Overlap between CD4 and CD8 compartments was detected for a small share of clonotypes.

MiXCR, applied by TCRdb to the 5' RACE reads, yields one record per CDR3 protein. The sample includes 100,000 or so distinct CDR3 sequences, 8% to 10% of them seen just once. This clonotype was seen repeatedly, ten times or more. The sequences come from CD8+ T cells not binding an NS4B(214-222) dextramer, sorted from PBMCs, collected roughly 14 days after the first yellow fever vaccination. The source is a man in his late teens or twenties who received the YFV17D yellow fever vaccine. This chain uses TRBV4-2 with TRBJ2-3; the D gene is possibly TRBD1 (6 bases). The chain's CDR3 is CASSQLQGTDTQYF. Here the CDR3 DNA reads TGTGCCAGCAGCCAATTACAGGGAACAGATACGCAGTATTTT.